This T cell receptor (beta chain) stems from a study of T cells in Graves' hyperthyroidism and ophthalmopathy. As concerns this clonotype: The antigen remains unidentified. With a much larger clone just one base away, this may be a read error.

Germline assignment: CDR1 LGHDT and CDR2 YNNKEL (reference sequence). This CDR3 spans 12 amino acids. Amplification of TCR beta CDR3 regions was performed using RNA transcripts as template. The TCR CDR3 was amplified in a first-round RT-PCR using the HTBI primer set. Each CDR3 protein is one row after TCRdb ran MiXCR on the multiplex PCR reads. The table lists a few hundred thousand distinct CDR3 sequences, around 13% of them singletons. Exclusion followed for patients with uncontrolled infection, other autoimmune disease, pregnancy or lactation. Study conclusions and caveats: Expanded thyroid clonotypes (above 0.001) were mostly also found in blood. Separating ophthalmopathy from stable hyperthyroidism was achieved by a 13 V-J model.

The chain has TRBV3-1 and TRBJ2-5; a weak D match, TRBD2 (5 bases). Material: blood. The sequence derives from a woman in her thirties or forties with Graves' hyperthyroidism. CDR3 residues: CGSSQDLGVQYF. The CDR3 DNA reads TGTGGCAGCAGCCAAGATCTCGGGGTACAGTACTTC.